This TCR beta chain came from a study of STAT5B mutations in CD4+ large granular lymphocyte leukemia. In the authors' workflow: A productive frequency of 2.59 x 10-5 was the lowest detectable. Sequencing used immunoSEQ multiplex PCR; TCRdb keeps in-frame clones, though not all of them. D and trimming come from the DNA, and the V and J calls and clone size come from that table. Altogether around 30,000 clones are present, 70% to 90% being singletons, with the ten largest covering 4.4%. Concerning this clone itself: The antigen remains undetermined.

Overall study results and limits: Top patient clones used TRBV06 genes more often: 8/27 versus 2/35 in controls. Over 20% of private leukemic clonotypes occurred rarely in other patients' non-leukemic repertoires.

The CDR3 runs 14 residues. The V gene's germline CDR1 is LNHDA and CDR2 SQIVND (reference sequence). V was trimmed by 3 bases and J by 4 bases, leaving 10 bases between them. Sequencing input: CD4+ T cells from blood buffy coats. V and J are TRBV19 and TRBJ1-5; D is unresolved. This receptor was identified in a human donor in good health. The CDR3 nucleotides read TGTGCCAGTAGTATCCCGACGGGGAATCAGCCCCAGCATTTT. This codes for CASSIPTGNQPQHF.